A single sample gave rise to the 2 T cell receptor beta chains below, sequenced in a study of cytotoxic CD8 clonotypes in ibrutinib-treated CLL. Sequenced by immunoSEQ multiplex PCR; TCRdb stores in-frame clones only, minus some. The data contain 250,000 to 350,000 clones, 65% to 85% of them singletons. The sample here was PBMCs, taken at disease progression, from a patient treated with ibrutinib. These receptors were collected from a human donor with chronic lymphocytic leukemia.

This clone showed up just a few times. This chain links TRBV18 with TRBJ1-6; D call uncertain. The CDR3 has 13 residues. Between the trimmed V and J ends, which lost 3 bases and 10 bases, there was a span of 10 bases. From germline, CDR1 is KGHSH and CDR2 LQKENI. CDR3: CASSPSADSPLHF. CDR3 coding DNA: TGTGCCAGCTCACCCTCGGCAGACTCACCCCTCCACTTT.

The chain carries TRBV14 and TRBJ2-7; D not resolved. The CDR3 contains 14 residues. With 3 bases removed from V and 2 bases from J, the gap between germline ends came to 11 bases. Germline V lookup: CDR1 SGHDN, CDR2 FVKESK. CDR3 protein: CASSHDTRTYEQYF. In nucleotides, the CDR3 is TGTGCCAGCAGCCACGACACACGTACCTACGAGCAGTACTTC.